This TCR beta chain was found in a study of blood T cell repertoires in COVID-19. Method: immunoSEQ multiplex PCR; TCRdb's copy keeps in-frame clones and lacks some. The sample records some 66,000 clones, around 90% being singletons. Germline values: CDR1 SEHNR, CDR2 FQNEAQ (reference sequence). The length of the CDR3 is 16 residues. The trim removed 2 bases at V and 2 bases at J, leaving 4 bases unmatched. The chain joins TRBV7-9 to TRBJ2-3, with TRBD1 matching over 10 bases. This clonotype originated in a human donor in a cohort sampled during active COVID-19. The sequencing input was peripheral blood. As DNA, the CDR3 is TGTGCCAGCAGCTTACTTGGGACAGGGGTCACAGATACGCAGTATTTT. This sequence encodes CASSLLGTGVTDTQYF.